The source of this TCR beta chain is a study of control samples from healthy donors and cancer patients. CDR1 is KGHSH and CDR2 is LQKENI in the germline V gene. V gave up 4 bases and J gave up 3 bases, with 9 bases separating them. The CDR3 loop spans 13 amino acids. Sequencing was performed with immunoSEQ multiplex PCR; in TCRdb, only in-frame clones are kept and a portion is missing. Among over 100,000 clones listed, about 90% were seen once. Sequencing used blood. The chain joins TRBV18 to TRBJ2-5, with a possible D match to TRBD2 (5 bases). The sequence was obtained from a woman between 18 and 30 years old in good health. The CDR3 DNA reads as TGTGCCAGCTCACTCCGGGGAGAAGAGACCCAGTACTTC. Protein sequence: CASSLRGEETQYF.